This TCR beta chain is drawn from a study of T cell changes during pregnancy in multiple sclerosis. Only in-frame clones appear in the TCRdb table, and some are missing; sequencing was by immunoSEQ multiplex PCR. The data hold tens of thousands of clones, with approximately 91% observed a single time. The TCR was taken from a female donor with multiple sclerosis, enrolled in a pregnancy study. The sample here was peripheral blood, taken in the third trimester of pregnancy.

The CDR3 sequence: CASSLLAGVSGNTIYF. The CDR3 bases are TGTGCCAGCAGTTTATTAGCAGGGGTTAGTGGAAACACCATATATTTT. This chain links TRBV28 with TRBJ1-3, with D perhaps matching TRBD1 (6 bases). The CDR3 extends over 16 amino acids. The germline V and J ends were trimmed by 1 base and 3 bases, with 13 bases remaining between them. Germline lookup yields CDR1 MDHEN and CDR2 SYDVKM.